This T cell receptor (beta chain) was found in a study of blood T cells in healthy people across ages (dated by TCRdb to about 2015). Background on the whole study: Template switching captured roughly one uniquely barcoded TCR beta cDNA molecule per two T cells in model experiments. Using deep sequencing normalized with unique cDNA molecular identifiers, the study measured how TCR beta repertoire diversity changes with age. Donors were grouped into four age groups: young (average about 15 years), middle-aged (less than 40), aged (62) and long-lived (around 80). To avoid experimental bias, donors of different ages were distributed randomly across sequencing lanes. The study analyzed two additional independent replicas of 1 million unique cDNA reads from the same blood draw for two donors, one aged 18 to 30 and one aged 80 or older. Overall results and qualifications from the work: Compared with the aged group, more naive CD4+ T cells, fewer expanded clones and increased TCR diversity were shown by the long-lived group, suggesting age selection. Estimates of total diversity based on one million sequenced T cells were considered lower bounds and underestimates. Since profiling was done on bulk unsorted PBMCs, naive and antigen-experienced compartments could not be conclusively compared. There was a strong correlation between observed TCR beta diversity and the percentage of naive T cells measured by flow cytometry. Observed TCR beta diversity per million T cells fell roughly linearly with age, and a significant reduction was already apparent by age around 40. Donor CMV infection status was unknown, potentially confounding age-related changes in expanded clonotypes.

A word on this clonotype: No cognate antigen has been identified for it. The sample holds no much larger clone one base away, and base qualities are not on file.

The approximately 39 donors, aged about 6 to 95 years, were systemically healthy Caucasian individuals from Russia. Each donor gave about 9.8 milliliters of peripheral blood, drawn into EDTA-treated Vacutainer tubes. Ficoll-Paque density-gradient centrifugation was used to isolate PBMCs, with at least 6.5 million per sample. Trizol reagent was used to extract total RNA from PBMCs, with at least 6 micrograms per sample. For every donor, flow cytometry on a PBMC aliquot measured the percentage of naive CD45RAhigh/CD27high T cells. The junction carries 11 bases between V and J, which are trimmed by 6 bases and 0 bases respectively. From cysteine to phenylalanine, the CDR3 is 14 amino acids long. Kept here is only the CDR3 DNA, which spans 42 bases and is read in frame from base 1. Per the germline V gene (reference sequence), DFQATT is the CDR1 and SNEGSKA is the CDR2. Preparation of the library involved 5' RACE. The sequencing machine was an Illumina HiSeq 2500. The second PCR ran for roughly 7 to 11 cycles and used a J-beta primer mix along with a sample-barcoded 5' primer. A template-switch 5' adaptor carrying 12 random nucleotides introduced a unique molecular identifier onto each TCR beta cDNA molecule. Each sample yielded at least 3 million CDR3-containing paired-end reads. First-strand cDNA synthesis was performed from all RNA using the Mint cDNA synthesis kit, with priming by a TRBC-specific oligonucleotide. Following uracil-DNA glycosylase treatment, all cDNA underwent a first 18-cycle PCR with the universal primers M1SS and BC2_uni_R. Under the source paper's analysis protocol: For normalization, 1 million high-quality reads were randomly selected from each sample, with every read carrying a distinct molecular identifier. Instead of being binned into consensus sequences, reads that shared molecular identifiers were thrown out. MiTCR, with a Q25 quality threshold and the strictest error-elimination algorithm, was used for CDR3 identification, clonotype clustering and error correction. A nonparametric unseen species model using Euler transformation provided a lower-bound estimate of total TCR beta diversity. In TCRdb, the public reads were trimmed at Q25 with fastp and aligned with MiXCR, with productive beta chains retained. Rows matching on CDR3 protein sequence are summarized as one entry with the most common DNA and genes. The V and J calls and clone size are TCRdb's, not the authors'. The sample has fewer than 750,000 distinct CDR3 sequences on record, 40% to 55% of them singletons. The top ten clones comprise roughly 24% of the sample.

The sequenced sample was blood. The chain is assembled from TRBV20-1 and TRBJ2-2; a confident D gene designation cannot be given. This receptor was taken from a man older than 75 in good health. The DNA sequence is TGCAGTGCGAGCGTGGGTGCGAACACCGGGGAGCTGTTTTTT. It translates as CSASVGANTGELFF.